One and the same sample provided the 21 T cell receptor beta chains below, sequenced in a study of Ad26.COV2.S vaccination and SARS-CoV-2 variants. Only in-frame clones appear in the TCRdb table, and some are missing; sequencing was by immunoSEQ multiplex PCR. The sample includes approximately 140,000 clones, about nine tenths of them seen just once. The sample in question was peripheral blood, obtained after recovery from COVID-19. These receptor sequences come from a human donor who had recovered from COVID-19.

The chain combines TRBV19 with TRBJ2-1; tentatively, D is TRBD1 (6 bases). The CDR3 spans 12 residues. Trimming removed 6 bases from V and 4 bases from J, with 7 bases in between. CDR1 is LNHDA, CDR2 SQIVND, per germline (reference sequence). The DNA for the CDR3 is TGTGCCAGTAGAGGGGGATACAATGAGCAGTTCTTC. Translating gives CASRGGYNEQFF.

J is TRBJ2-5 and V is TRBV7-2, with unresolved D. The V gene lost 1 base and the J gene lost 3 bases, with 6 bases spanning the gap. This CDR3 is built from 13 residues. Germline CDR1 and CDR2: SGHTA and FQGNSA. The CDR3 is CASSLGAKETQYF. For the CDR3, the DNA is TGTGCCAGCAGCTTAGGAGCTAAAGAGACCCAGTACTTC.

The chain carries TRBV30 and TRBJ1-2; D unclear. The CDR3 spans 10 residues. Trimming took 3 bases from V and 8 from J, leaving 7 bases between them. Germline V CDR1 and CDR2: GTSNPN, SVGIG (reference sequence). The CDR3 protein is CAWRDLGYTF. The CDR3 DNA follows: TGTGCCTGGAGGGACTTGGGCTACACCTTC.

This clone was counted once. The chain links TRBV29-1 to TRBJ1-2, with 8 bases matching TRBD1. The length of the CDR3 is 16 residues. V was pared by 4 bases and J by 1 base, with 11 bases of the junction left unmatched. The germline gives CDR1 SQVTM, CDR2 ANQGSEA. CDR3 coding DNA: TGCAGCGTTGCCGAGCAGGGGGCAACCCTTAACTATGGCTACACCTTC. Translated: CSVAEQGATLNYGYTF.

V usage is TRBV4-1 and J usage is TRBJ1-2, with unresolved D. Germline-derived CDR1 and CDR2 are MGHRA and YSYEKL. The CDR3 length is 15 residues. The ends were cut back, 0 bases at V and 5 bases at J, with 13 bases in the middle. This chain's CDR3 is CASSQEMGLLYGYTF. For the CDR3, the DNA is TGCGCCAGCAGCCAAGAGATGGGATTGTTGTATGGCTACACCTTC.

The chain couples TRBV4-1 to TRBJ1-4; D may be TRBD1 (5 bases). The CDR3 is 14 amino acids. Between the trimmed V and J ends, which lost 3 bases and 7 bases, there was a span of 12 bases. Germline V lookup: CDR1 MGHRA, CDR2 YSYEKL. The CDR3 is CASSQQGWVEKLFF. CDR3 coding DNA: TGCGCCAGCAGCCAGCAGGGATGGGTTGAAAAACTGTTTTTT.

In this sample, this clone turned up a few times. V gene TRBV2 combines with J gene TRBJ1-5, with TRBD1 identical over 7 bases. The CDR3 is 14 residues long. V gave up 1 base and J gave up 6 bases; unmatched junction bases: 3. CDR1 and CDR2 (germline): SNHLY, FYNNEI. CDR3 sequence reads: CASSEDRGGQPQHF. Here the CDR3 DNA reads TGTGCCAGCAGTGAAGACAGGGGCGGTCAGCCCCAGCATTTT. Full variable domain (outside the CDR3, taken from reference TRBV2 and TRBJ1-5): EPEVTQTPSHQVTQMGQEVILRCVPISNHLYFYWYRQILGQKVEFLVSFYNNEISEKSEIFDDQFSVERPDGSNFTLKIRSTKLEDSAMYFCASSEDRGGQPQHFGDGTRLSIL.

In this sample, this clone turned up once. The rearrangement joins TRBV5-4 to TRBJ1-2; no clear D. This CDR3 region has 13 residues. Trimming pared 1 base from V and 7 bases from J, leaving 11 bases between. The germline CDR1 and CDR2 sequences are SGHNT and YYREEE (reference sequence). CDR3 sequence (DNA): TGTGCCAGCAGCTTGTTAGAAAGGAGTGGCTACACCTTC. Amino acid sequence: CASSLLERSGYTF.

This chain links TRBV7-2 with TRBJ2-7, with 11 bases lining up with TRBD1. Trimming took 3 bases from V and 2 from J; bases not matched to a gene: 6. Germline assignment: CDR1 SGHTA and CDR2 FQGNSA. The CDR3 has 16 residues. In nucleotides, the CDR3 is TGTGCCAGCAGCTTTACCCCGGGACAGGGGGCCTACGAGCAGTACTTC. As protein: CASSFTPGQGAYEQYF.

V and J are TRBV10-2 and TRBJ1-3; D ambiguous. The V gene's germline CDR1 is WSHSY and CDR2 SAAADI. Deletions cut 2 bases from V and 0 bases from J, with 14 bases between. The CDR3 is made up of 17 amino acids. CDR3 nucleotide sequence: TGCGCCAGCAGTGAGCCAGTAATGAGGCACTCTGGAAACACCATATATTTT. Its protein product is CASSEPVMRHSGNTIYF.

The chain has TRBV6-5 and TRBJ2-1; 7 nucleotides line up with TRBD2. After removal of 6 bases from V and 3 bases from J, the junction contained 8 bases not matched to a gene. Germline V lookup: CDR1 MNHEY, CDR2 SVGAGI. The CDR3 loop spans 15 amino acids. The CDR3 loop reads CASSSSGVGYNEQFF. The CDR3, as DNA: TGTGCCAGCAGCTCGAGCGGGGTTGGCTACAATGAGCAGTTCTTC.

The rearrangement links TRBV14 to TRBJ2-5; possible D gene TRBD2, 6 bases. The CDR3 has 13 residues. Germline V gene lookup returns CDR1 SGHDN and CDR2 FVKESK. Trimming took 1 base from V and 7 from J, leaving 10 bases between them. The CDR3 sequence is CASSQASGGTQYF. In DNA form, the CDR3 reads TGTGCCAGCAGCCAAGCCTCCGGGGGGACCCAGTACTTC. Full variable domain (missing parts from reference TRBV14 and TRBJ2-5): EAGVTQFPSHSVIEKGQTVTLRCDPISGHDNLYWYRRVMGKEIKFLLHFVKESKQDESGMPNNRFLAERTGGTYSTLKVQPAELEDSGVYFCASSQASGGTQYFGPGTRLLVL.

This clone was found a few times. The J gene is TRBJ1-2, the V gene TRBV19; the D is unclear. Germline CDR1 and CDR2: LNHDA and SQIVND (reference sequence). V dropped 5 bases and J dropped 8 bases, with 15 bases sitting between them. The CDR3 extends over 13 amino acids. The chain's CDR3 is CASSEGRQVGYTF. The CDR3 bases are TGTGCCAGTAGTGAAGGACGGCAAGTAGGCTACACCTTC.

The V gene is TRBV7-2, the J gene TRBJ2-4, with 9 bases identical to TRBD2. There are 16 residues in the CDR3. The J segment lost 0 bases and the V segment lost 4 bases, leaving 4 bases of the junction unmatched. Germline V CDR1 and CDR2: SGHTA, FQGNSA. CDR3 in DNA: TGTGCCAGCAGCTCTAGCGGGACCCTAGCCAAAAACATTCAGTACTTC. Protein product: CASSSSGTLAKNIQYF.

The V gene is TRBV30, the J gene TRBJ2-1; D remains unclear. This CDR3 comprises 14 residues. Germline V gives CDR1 GTSNPN, CDR2 SVGIG (reference sequence). The germline V and J ends were trimmed by 1 base and 8 bases, with 15 bases remaining between them. CDR3 residues: CAWSAMGPGHEQFF. The CDR3 DNA is TGTGCCTGGAGTGCGATGGGCCCCGGCCATGAGCAGTTCTTC.

The V gene is TRBV28, the J gene TRBJ2-6; the D gene could be TRBD1 or TRBD2 (6 bases each). CDR1 is MDHEN, CDR2 SYDVKM, per germline. The V gene lost 9 bases and the J gene lost 1 base, with 16 bases spanning the gap. The CDR3 sequence is 16 residues long. CDR3 region: CASTNLGGSGANVLTF. As DNA, the CDR3 is TGTGCCAGTACTAATTTAGGGGGGTCTGGGGCCAACGTCCTGACTTTC.

This clone was seen once. The chain uses TRBV28 and TRBJ2-1; D is tentatively TRBD1 or TRBD2 (5 bases each). Germline V gene lookup returns CDR1 MDHEN and CDR2 SYDVKM. V lost 6 bases and J 0 bases, leaving 18 bases between the germline ends. The CDR3 runs 17 residues. DNA of the CDR3: TGTGCCAGCAGCCCCGGGACGGTGATGAGCTCCTACAATGAGCAGTTCTTC. Translation: CASSPGTVMSSYNEQFF.

This clone has a single count. The chain has TRBV7-9 and TRBJ2-7, with 8 bases aligning to TRBD2. Germline assignment: CDR1 SEHNR and CDR2 FQNEAQ (reference sequence). The junction had 8 bases not matched to a gene; V was cut back by 5 bases and J by 2 bases. The CDR3 runs 15 residues. The CDR3 bases are TGTGCCAGCAGCCCTACAGCGGGAGAAACCTACGAGCAGTACTTC. Translating gives CASSPTAGETYEQYF.

This sequence joins TRBV7-2 and TRBJ1-4, with D unresolved. This CDR3 has 14 amino acids. Trimming stripped 5 bases from V and 4 bases from J, with 11 bases between. From germline, CDR1 is SGHTA and CDR2 FQGNSA. The CDR3 sequence: CASSLGYGNEKLFF. DNA for the CDR3: TGTGCCAGCAGCCTGGGGTATGGTAATGAAAAACTGTTTTTT.

This clone came up a few times. The gene calls are TRBV6-5 and TRBJ1-5; D is ambiguous. The CDR3 has 14 residues. V lost 6 bases to trimming and J lost 2 bases, with 11 bases between them. CDR1 and CDR2 from the germline V gene are MNHEY and SVGAGI. In DNA, the CDR3 is TGTGCCAGCAGATCACCGCGCGGCAATCAGCCCCAGCATTTT. Amino acid sequence: CASRSPRGNQPQHF.

V usage is TRBV7-2 and J usage is TRBJ2-5; D is possibly TRBD1 (6 bases). Germline lookup yields CDR1 SGHTA and CDR2 FQGNSA. This CDR3 contains 13 residues. V was clipped by 3 bases and J by 4 bases, with 9 bases between them. CDR3 DNA: TGTGCCAGCAGCTTTAGAGGGGGAGAGACCCAGTACTTC. It is translated as CASSFRGGETQYF. Drawing the rest from reference TRBV7-2 and TRBJ2-5, the complete variable domain is GAGVSQSPSNKVTEKGKDVELRCDPISGHTALYWYRQSLGQGLEFLIYFQGNSAPDKSGLPSDRFSAERTGGSVSTLTIQRTQQEDSAVYLCASSFRGGETQYFGPGTRLLVL.